This T cell receptor (beta chain) came from a study of cytomegalovirus exposure and HLA in healthy donors (dated by TCRdb to between 2016 and 2019). Regarding the complete study: An earlier analysis of several hundred of the donors reported 250 to 300 Gb of sequence data and around 110 million unique TCR beta sequences from 150 million to 200 million T cells. A separate validation cohort of more than 100 different subjects was used in addition to the 666-subject first cohort. Of the roughly 410 genotyped donors, 80% to 90% were placed in the genetic ancestry cluster associated with self-reported Caucasian donors. A later analysis re-examined previously published TCR beta repertoires from 610 or so donors and added high-resolution HLA genotyping to investigate patterns of TCR occurrence. Roughly 5 DR-DQ haplotypes were handled as single units for association and clustering, since linkage in the cohort was strong. HLA typing covered class I and class II loci at four-digit resolution. Rather than drawing on any new phenotypic data, the later analysis identified candidate immune exposures from TCR beta sequences and the way those sequences occurred across donors. Donor age, sex, ethnicity and CMV serostatus were compiled together with the repertoire data. The study profiled the T cell repertoires of fewer than 850 subjects by immunosequencing and related them to cytomegalovirus serostatus. Approximately 310 gigabases of sequencing data and some 85 million unique TCR sequences were included in an early release covering about 700 HLA-typed donors. Every discovery cohort repertoire had been produced on one sequencing platform. Across approximately 420 genotyped donors of the cohort, an average of approximately 240,000 unique TCR beta nucleotide sequences per donor were sequenced, and 15% to 20% of those sequences were non-productive. The number of typed donors differed by locus: roughly 629-640 for A, B, C, DRB1 and DQB1; about 520 for DQA1; 606 for DPA1; and roughly 450 for DPB1. In an earlier analysis of roughly 600 of the donors, high-throughput TCR beta sequencing was used to judge whether each TCR beta V gene segment behaved as functional or pseudogenic. The aim of the study was to test whether cataloging public T cell receptors could identify signatures of past pathogen exposure. To predict cytomegalovirus infection status, the study brought together high-throughput TCR immunosequencing, statistical association of individual TCRs with disease status, and machine learning. A later genetic analysis took genome-wide SNP genotypes for about three fifths of the 666 donors and used that subset as a discovery cohort. Points the paper makes about the study in general: In a later analysis, most CMV-associated TCR beta chains were found to appear HLA-restricted, with HLA associations seemingly driven largely by CMV exposure. According to the authors, the approach could potentially be generalized to other disease states and immunological phenotypes. According to a later genetic analysis, donors in an Asian-associated ancestry cluster had fewer N-insertions in productive TCRs than the roughly 700-donor mean. In both the original and validation cohorts, the classifier was reported to diagnose cytomegalovirus status with high specificity and sensitivity. Correlated functional status among segregating V segments might reflect linkage disequilibrium, but an unknown experimental factor could not be ruled out. CMV serostatus was the only immune exposure information available for the cohort. At a false discovery rate of 0.05, a later analysis linked 15,000 to 20,000 TCR beta sequences to specific HLA alleles. Strong co-occurrence of HLA alleles, especially DR and DQ, made assigning TCR associations to individual alleles difficult. A few of the identified cytomegalovirus-associated TCR beta chains were confirmed in vitro to be specific for cytomegalovirus antigens. A later analysis found that HLA-associated TCR beta chains were more clonally expanded and had lower generation probabilities than equally common non-associated chains. In an earlier analysis of some 640 of the donors, most TCR beta V segments were observed in productive rearrangements about 87% or about 30% of the time, broadly matching IMGT annotations. Most TCR sequences were observed very rarely across donors, whereas some public TCRs were present in many individuals. The presence/absence analyses assumed that sequencing depth was roughly uniform across donors, and that assumption may not be true. V-gene and J-gene trimming of TCR beta chains was associated with a missense DCLRE1C variant in a later genetic analysis, and the association was replicated in an independent cohort. A further reported finding was that TCR beta sequences accurately predicted the HLA-A and HLA-B alleles for most subjects in the first cohort. In this cohort, only TCR beta chains were sequenced, and detectable features were limited by the absence of alpha or paired-chain data. Some IMGT-functional V segments, including TRBV6-2 and TRBV6-3, could not be told apart with the 87-base-pair reads, so those segments were excluded. HLA typing was unavailable for some donors at each locus, so association tests used only the typed subset. In the study, about 150 TCR beta chains were listed as associated with cytomegalovirus. A later analysis found that TCR association rates varied across HLA loci, with DRB1 alleles showing the most associated TCRs and HLA-C alleles the fewest. A cluster of highly shared sequence variants was judged likely to be a technical artifact of the sequencing pipeline. Because counts were too low, roughly 16 rarely observed V segments, including chromosome 9 orphons, were excluded from the earlier analysis of roughly 580 of the donors. In a later analysis, several top co-occurrence clusters were reported to appear linked to parvovirus B19, influenza, CMV and Epstein-Barr virus.

The CDR3 starts with the cysteine, ends with the phenylalanine, and has 12 residues. Kept here is only the CDR3 DNA, which spans 36 bases and is read in frame from base 1. V drops 6 bases and J drops 5 bases, leaving 10 bases in between. Per the germline V gene, SGHTA is the CDR1 and FQGTGA is the CDR2. The cohort comprised some 700 healthy bone marrow donors. All cohort members were sampled while nominally healthy, although unrecorded immune exposures were likely present. The donor tested CMV seropositive and was one of the 289 seropositive cohort members. Every donor gave a peripheral blood sample, and the peripheral blood mononuclear cells from that sample were used for TCR beta sequencing. Genomic DNA was extracted from the blood cell samples with the Qiagen DNeasy Blood Extraction Kit. Turning to this clone: The specificity of this receptor is unknown. No base quality values were provided; no much bigger clone lies one nucleotide off.

The library was built by means of the immunoSEQ multiplex PCR assay. For the multiplex PCR, a mixture combining 60 forward primers for TCR Vbeta segments and 13 reverse primers for TCR Jbeta segments was used. The CDR3 region of rearranged TCR beta genes was amplified from genomic DNA with a multiplex PCR assay. Amplified TCR beta libraries were sequenced as 87-base-pair reads on the Illumina HiSeq System. The study's processing was this. In a later analysis, roughly 80 million unique TCR beta chains were counted across the 666 repertoires, and roughly 9.9 million of these chains were shared by at least two donors. Raw reads were error-corrected and collapsed into unique sequences by a nearest-neighbor algorithm in which closely related sequences were merged to remove PCR and sequencing errors. CDR3 sequences were aligned to IMGT reference sequences to assign V, D and J gene segments. Each retained sequence needed at least a six-nucleotide match to both a V gene segment and a J gene segment. A rearrangement counted as productive if the CDR3 had no stop codons and remained in frame with V and J, and every other rearrangement counted as non-productive. Following IMGT convention, CDR3 was defined as the stretch from the second conserved V-encoded cysteine to the conserved J-encoded phenylalanine. The earlier analysis of 587 of the donors excluded sequences that lacked an unambiguous match to a single V gene segment. An earlier analysis of a few hundred of the donors called V segments functional above 56.7% productive rearrangements and segregating when the between-donor standard deviation exceeded 5%. A statistical classification framework was built to diagnose cytomegalovirus status from the catalog of TCR beta chain sequences. In a later analysis, TCR nucleotide sequences were compared against IMGT/GENE-DB human TR gene sequences so that V and J genes could be assigned. A later analysis assigned CDR3 sequences and most-parsimonious VDJ recombination scenarios with the TCRdist pipeline. In a later analysis, each TCR beta chain was defined by its CDR3 amino acid sequence together with its V-gene family, and reads without a unique V-gene family were excluded. As a way to deal with suspected cross-contamination and a sequencing artifact, a later analysis dropped 500 to 700 nucleotide sequences that were highly shared and had low generation probability. In a later analysis, a clonal expansion index for each public chain was calculated from normalized within-repertoire ranks of inferred template counts. In a later analysis, generation probabilities were computed using a VDJ recombination model fitted to out-of-frame rearrangements, and the results were checked against IGoR. A later analysis scored TCR-TCR, TCR-HLA and TCR-CMV co-occurrence with hypergeometric tests, applying a repertoire-size bias correction to TCR pairs. False discovery rates were estimated in a later analysis by permuting HLA or CMV assignments 20 times. In a later analysis, co-occurring TCRs were grouped using DBSCAN, and TCRdist sequence similarity was added for clustering within HLA-allele-positive subsets. Co-occurrence clustering excluded repertoires with fewer than 30,000 or more than 120,000 public chains, plus five with anomalous nucleotide sharing. This is the immuneACCESS table as TCRdb keeps it, with only in-frame sequences that have V and J called. A part of the clones is gone; compared with another copy, unresolved V genes explain less than half, and the rest is unexplained. The DNA was the basis for D and trimming; V, J and clone size are from that table. Counted in this sample were some 110,000 clones; 77% of them appeared once. 8.6% of the sample rests with the top ten.

The sequenced sample consisted of PBMCs. The chain uses TRBV7-3 and TRBJ2-5, with the D gene not clear enough to name. The TCR originated in a woman aged 40 to 55 in good health and CMV-seropositive. The DNA is TGTGCCAGCAGTCCAGGTTGGGAGACCCAGTACTTC. Its translation reads: CASSPGWETQYF.